This TCR beta chain derives from a study of T-cell memory formation after mild COVID-19. Across the study: There were largely donor-specific TCR clusters. General study findings and limits: A balance of CD4 and CD8 characterized clones contracting day 15 to 85, whereas later expanders leaned CD4+. Pre-infection memory already had some responding clones, implying cross-reactive memory joined.

In this sample, this clonotype turned up a few times. Antigen specificity is unknown. Germline values: CDR1 DFQATT, CDR2 SNEGSKA (reference sequence). The V end was cut by 6 bases, the J end by 1 base, with 15 bases between. The CDR3 consists of 14 residues. TCRdb passed the 5' RACE reads through MiXCR, listing each CDR3 protein once. The repertoire consists of about 270,000 distinct CDR3 sequences, with around 15% occurring once and the leading ten covering approximately 25%. The clonotype originates from a young man who had mild COVID-19 (a few samples of this study predate the infection). Cell type and time point are not known. The material sequenced was PBMCs or a T cell subset sorted from them (not recorded which). The chain carries TRBV20-1 and TRBJ1-1; no reliable D call. The CDR3 nucleotides read TGCAGTGCCGAGATAGGGCCCCAGAACACTGAAGCTTTCTTT. This codes for CSAEIGPQNTEAFF.